This T cell receptor beta chain derives from a study of T cell changes during pregnancy in multiple sclerosis. This CDR3 contains 17 residues. Assay: immunoSEQ multiplex PCR; the TCRdb copy retains only in-frame clones and omits some. The sample has about 110,000 clones; 85% to 95% are singletons. This sample comprised peripheral blood, obtained in the third trimester of pregnancy. The source of this sequence is a female donor in good health, enrolled as a control in a pregnancy study. V gene TRBV12-1 combines with J gene TRBJ2-3; no check of the table's D call, TRBD2, against the DNA was made. TRBV12-1 is flagged as a pseudogene. In nucleotides, the CDR3 is TGTGCCAGCAGCTTTCGTAGGCTAGGGACTAGCACAGATACGCAGTATTTT. Translated: CASSFRRLGTSTDTQYF.